The TCR beta chain described here comes from a study of blood T cell repertoires in COVID-19. The wider study: PBMCs, B-cell-depleted T cells, or T cells were the source of the cDNA or gDNA that made up the material.

Looked up from germline, CDR1 is SSHAT and CDR2 is FNYEAQ (reference sequence). V shed 5 bases and J shed 0 bases, with 10 bases lying between them. The CDR3 covers 15 residues. Authors' analysis steps: Estimation of nucleated cell counts was performed using reference gene primer amplification. Here immunoSEQ multiplex PCR was the method, and the copy in TCRdb shows in-frame clones only, minus some. The DNA gave D and trimming, while V, J and clone size come from that table. The sample has fewer than 150,000 clones; around 78% are singletons. The sequenced sample consisted of peripheral blood. The sequence derives from a human donor in a cohort sampled during active COVID-19. The genes are TRBV7-7 and TRBJ2-2, with unresolved D. CDR3 protein: CASSPSNANTGELFF. The DNA of the CDR3 is TGTGCCAGCAGCCCAAGCAACGCGAACACCGGGGAGCTGTTTTTT.